These 24 T cell receptor beta chains were sequenced from one sample in a study of shared clonotypes between healthy human individuals. The naive CD8 fraction comprised CD45RO-negative cells positively selected for CCR7 and excluded terminally differentiated effector memory CD45RA+ cells. The repertoire was sequenced with immunoSEQ multiplex PCR; TCRdb's copy has only in-frame clones and lacks some. The repertoire has 1.5 million to 2.5 million clones, about 95% of them found once; the top ten carry approximately 1%. The sample consisted of naive CD8+ T cells sorted from blood. Source of these receptors: a man younger than 35 in good health.

This rearrangement joins TRBV10-3 to TRBJ1-1; maybe TRBD1 (6 bases). The CDR3 consists of 15 residues. CDR1 ENHRY and CDR2 SYGVKD come from the germline V gene. V lost 3 bases and J lost 6, with 17 bases in between. For the CDR3, the DNA is TGTGCCATCAGTGATTATGCAGGGGAGGGCCCTGAAGCTTTCTTT. This sequence encodes CAISDYAGEGPEAFF.

To note about this clone: The same CDR3 arises from other DNA sequences in this sample as well. The chain carries TRBV9 and TRBJ2-3, with 10 bases fitting TRBD2. The V gene's germline CDR1 is SGDLS and CDR2 YYNGEE. With 4 bases clipped from V and 5 bases from J, the junction kept 4 bases outside the gene matches. The CDR3 extends over 14 amino acids. The CDR3: CASSPSGSGDTQYF. The CDR3 region has the DNA TGTGCCAGCAGCCCTAGCGGGAGTGGAGATACGCAGTATTTT.

Points on this clone: With only one base between it and a far larger clone, this is likely a read error. The sample contains more than one DNA sequence encoding this CDR3. V usage is TRBV13 and J usage is TRBJ2-3; D unclear. V dropped 1 base and J dropped 4 bases, with 3 bases sitting between them. This CDR3 is 12 amino acids long. Germline V gene lookup returns CDR1 PRHDT and CDR2 FYEKMQ (reference sequence). DNA of the CDR3: TGTGCCAGCAGCTTAGAGCCAGATACGCAGTATTTT. Amino acid sequence: CASSLEPDTQYF.

The chain is built from TRBV6-1 and TRBJ1-4; D gene ambiguous. This CDR3 comprises 14 residues. The V end lost 4 bases, the J end lost 0 bases, and 6 bases lay between the germline ends. Germline V CDR1 and CDR2: MNHNS, SASEGT. The CDR3 is CASSVTATNEKLFF. CDR3 bases: TGTGCCAGCAGTGTAACAGCAACTAATGAAAAACTGTTTTTT.

The chain is built from TRBV6-5 and TRBJ2-2, with TRBD2 identical over 13 bases. This CDR3 has 15 amino acids. With 6 bases clipped from V and 10 bases from J, the junction kept 8 bases outside the gene matches. Germline CDR1 is MNHEY and CDR2 is SVGAGI. CDR3 amino acids: CASSTGLAGVLELFF. Here the CDR3 DNA reads TGTGCCAGCAGCACCGGACTAGCGGGAGTATTGGAGCTGTTTTTT.

On this clone: Germline and junction disagree at one end, which may indicate a read error. The chain links TRBV9 to TRBJ1-3, with D perhaps matching TRBD1 (6 bases). The CDR3 loop spans 13 amino acids. Germline V gives CDR1 SGDLS, CDR2 YYNGEE. This CDR3 reads CASTRDIGDTIYF. Written as DNA, the CDR3 is TGTGCCAGCACCCGGGACATTGGAGACACCATATATTTT.

To note about this clone: Other DNA sequences in this sample translate to the same CDR3. The chain employs TRBV13 and TRBJ2-7, with 9 bases fitting TRBD1. CDR1 and CDR2 from the germline V gene are PRHDT and FYEKMQ (reference sequence). V was clipped by 5 bases and J by 0 bases; unmatched bases: 2. This CDR3 is built from 14 residues. CDR3 sequence (DNA): TGTGCCAGCAGCCTGGACAGGGGCTCCTACGAGCAGTACTTC. It encodes CASSLDRGSYEQYF.

Only one count was recorded for this clone. Other DNA sequences of this sample code for an identical CDR3. V is TRBV30 and J is TRBJ2-5; the D is unclear. V lost 0 bases, J lost 2 bases, and 4 bases lay in between. Germline CDR1 GTSNPN, CDR2 SVGIG (reference sequence). The CDR3 loop spans 12 amino acids. CDR3 amino acids: CAWSVQQETQYF. The CDR3 nucleotides are TGTGCCTGGAGTGTACAACAAGAGACCCAGTACTTC.

The chain couples TRBV7-3 to TRBJ1-1; D perhaps matches TRBD1 (5 bases). Germline-derived CDR1 and CDR2 are SGHTA and FQGTGA. This CDR3 is 14 amino acids long. The V end lost 9 bases, the J end lost 1 base, and 15 bases lay between the germline ends. CDR3 loop: CASDGKGPNTEAFF. The CDR3 DNA follows: TGTGCCAGTGATGGCAAGGGGCCGAACACTGAAGCTTTCTTT.

The chain employs TRBV4-3 and TRBJ2-7, with D perhaps matching TRBD2 (6 bases). Trimming pared 2 bases from V and 1 base from J, leaving 15 bases between. The CDR3 covers 16 residues. Looked up from germline, CDR1 is LGHNA and CDR2 is YSLEER. CDR3 nucleotides: TGCGCCAGCAGCCAAATTTCCGGGAGTGGATCCTACGAGCAGTACTTC. Protein sequence: CASSQISGSGSYEQYF.

This clone has just one count. Other nucleotide sequences in the sample specify the same CDR3. V is TRBV19 and J is TRBJ2-7; D call uncertain. CDR1 and CDR2 (germline): LNHDA, SQIVND (reference sequence). V lost 5 bases to trimming and J lost 2 bases, with 10 bases between them. The CDR3 spans 13 residues. The CDR3 coding sequence is TGTGCCAGTAGTCCAGGCAGAGCCTACGAGCAGTACTTC. It translates to CASSPGRAYEQYF.

V gene TRBV5-4 combines with J gene TRBJ2-1; D uncertain. Germline values: CDR1 SGHNT, CDR2 YYREEE (reference sequence). V was trimmed by 1 base and J by 8 bases, leaving 7 bases between them. The CDR3 covers 12 residues. This CDR3 reads CASSLTVDEQFF. CDR3 DNA sequence: TGTGCCAGCAGCTTGACGGTGGATGAGCAGTTCTTC.

The chain has TRBV4-1 and TRBJ1-4, with D unclear. Trimming took off 4 bases at V and 5 bases at J, with 14 bases between the two ends. Germline values: CDR1 MGHRA, CDR2 YSYEKL. The CDR3 spans 15 residues. CDR3 sequence: CASSPPSHGNEKLFF. CDR3 DNA: TGCGCCAGCAGCCCTCCTTCCCACGGGAATGAAAAACTGTTTTTT.

The chain has TRBV4-1 and TRBJ2-1; D tentatively fits TRBD1 or TRBD2 (5 bases each). CDR1 and CDR2 (germline): MGHRA, YSYEKL. The ends were cut back, 1 base at V and 7 bases at J, with 14 bases in the middle. This CDR3 spans 15 amino acids. This chain's CDR3 is CASSQAGHPGNEQFF. Here the CDR3 DNA reads TGCGCCAGCAGCCAAGCGGGGCACCCGGGGAATGAGCAGTTCTTC.

This clone was observed a single time. The chain has TRBV28 and TRBJ1-1; possibly TRBD1 for D (6 bases). The CDR3 has 13 residues. Per the germline V gene, CDR1 is MDHEN and CDR2 is SYDVKM. V shed 7 bases and J shed 2 bases, with 11 bases lying between them. The CDR3, as DNA: TGTGCCAGCACAGGGGTGGGTAACACTGAAGCTTTCTTT. It translates to CASTGVGNTEAFF.

In this sample, this clone turned up once. The genes are TRBV27 and TRBJ2-7; D remains unclear. The V end lost 1 base, the J end lost 4 bases, and 11 bases lay between the germline ends. This CDR3 comprises 14 residues. Germline loops: CDR1 MNHEY, CDR2 SMNVEV (reference sequence). The CDR3 region is CASSLYRTGYEQYF. CDR3 nucleotides: TGTGCCAGCAGTTTATATCGGACGGGTTACGAGCAGTACTTC.

The chain recombines TRBV12-5 with TRBJ1-1; no definite D call. The germline V gene encodes CDR1 LGHNT and CDR2 FRNRAP. Trimming stripped 6 bases from V and 3 bases from J, with 14 bases between. CDR3 length: 14 amino acids. The CDR3 region is CASGDLDFYTEAFF. The CDR3 DNA follows: TGTGCTAGTGGGGATCTAGACTTTTACACTGAAGCTTTCTTT.

Note on this clone: At the DNA level, this CDR3 is encoded by other sequences in the same sample as well. The rearrangement joins TRBV27 to TRBJ1-6; D unresolved. Germline V gene lookup returns CDR1 MNHEY and CDR2 SMNVEV (reference sequence). V lost 0 bases and J lost 3, with 3 bases in between. The CDR3 is made up of 14 amino acids. The CDR3 region is CASSLSSYNSPLHF. In DNA form, the CDR3 reads TGTGCCAGCAGTTTATCCAGCTATAATTCACCCCTCCACTTT.

This chain links TRBV4-1 with TRBJ2-1, with 12 bases that match TRBD2. The CDR3 has 15 amino acids. The germline CDR1 and CDR2 sequences are MGHRA and YSYEKL. J lost 6 bases, V lost 5 bases, and 5 bases had no gene match. As DNA, the CDR3 is TGCGCCAGCAGCGAACTAGCGGGAGGCCTCAATGAGCAGTTCTTC. Amino acid sequence: CASSELAGGLNEQFF.

This rearrangement joins TRBV28 to TRBJ2-5; weak D call: TRBD2 (5 bases). V was trimmed by 6 bases and J by 3 bases, leaving 17 bases between them. The V gene's germline CDR1 is MDHEN and CDR2 SYDVKM. This CDR3 spans 15 amino acids. The CDR3 nucleotides are TGTGCCAGCAGCAGTAGGGCGGACTCGGAAGAGACCCAGTACTTC. Translation gives CASSSRADSEETQYF.

Comments on this clone: This CDR3 is also generated by other DNA sequences in the sample. This chain uses TRBV5-1 with TRBJ2-7, with 7 bases matching TRBD2. The germline gives CDR1 SGHRS, CDR2 YFSETQ. This CDR3 is built from 15 residues. V lost 0 bases to trimming and J lost 1 base; unmatched junction nucleotides: 4. The chain's CDR3 is CASSLAGGGSYEQYF. The CDR3 bases are TGCGCCAGCAGCTTGGCGGGCGGGGGTTCCTACGAGCAGTACTTC.

The rearrangement links TRBV9 to TRBJ2-5; D is unclear. This CDR3 has 15 residues. The V gene lost 0 bases and the J gene lost 4 bases, with 13 bases spanning the gap. Germline assignment: CDR1 SGDLS and CDR2 YYNGEE. The CDR3 protein is CASSVDLLSGETQYF. Written as DNA, the CDR3 is TGTGCCAGCAGCGTAGATCTCTTATCCGGAGAGACCCAGTACTTC.

This sequence joins TRBV19 and TRBJ1-2, with no clear D. The CDR3 sequence is 12 residues long. Per germline, CDR1 LNHDA and CDR2 SQIVND (reference sequence). V lost 5 bases and J 4 bases, leaving 8 bases between the germline ends. This CDR3 is CASSWSSYGYTF. The CDR3 bases are TGTGCCAGTAGTTGGAGTAGCTATGGCTACACCTTC.

The chain recombines TRBV7-9 with TRBJ2-2, with D possibly matching TRBD2 (6 bases). Deletions cut 9 bases from V and 1 base from J, with 12 bases between. The germline V gene encodes CDR1 SEHNR and CDR2 FQNEAQ (reference sequence). The CDR3 loop spans 14 amino acids. The CDR3 here is CASNRDLNTGELFF. The CDR3 nucleotides read TGTGCCAGTAACCGGGACTTGAACACCGGGGAGCTGTTTTTT. The full variable domain, rest sourced from reference TRBV7-9 and TRBJ2-2, is DTGVSQNPRHKITKRGQNVTFRCDPISEHNRLYWYRQTLGQGPEFLTYFQNEAQLEKSRLLSDRFSAERPKGSFSTLEIQRTEQGDSAMYLCASNRDLNTGELFFGEGSRLTVL.